This T cell receptor beta chain was identified during a study of blood T cell repertoires in COVID-19. The overall study: Donors in the United States, Italy and Spain gave samples during acute or convalescent COVID-19. PBMCs, B-cell-depleted T cells, or T cells were the source of the cDNA or gDNA that made up the material.

Per the original data handling: Amplification of reference gene primers provided the estimated nucleated cell counts. This table comes from immunoSEQ multiplex PCR, and its TCRdb copy is limited to in-frame clones, with some not included. V, J and clone size reflect that table, while D and trimming were determined from the DNA. The sample consists of some 240,000 clones, 84% of them appearing once. Trimming removed 6 bases from V and 7 bases from J; junction bases left unmatched: 7. This CDR3 region has 13 residues. Per germline, CDR1 SGHRS and CDR2 YFSETQ. The sequencing sample was made of peripheral blood. This chain connects TRBV5-1 to TRBJ1-2; 9 positions agree with TRBD1. This sequence originates from a woman in her thirties or forties who had recovered from COVID-19. CDR3 protein: CASNRDRDGGYTF. The CDR3, as DNA: TGCGCCAGCAACCGGGACAGGGATGGTGGCTACACCTTC.